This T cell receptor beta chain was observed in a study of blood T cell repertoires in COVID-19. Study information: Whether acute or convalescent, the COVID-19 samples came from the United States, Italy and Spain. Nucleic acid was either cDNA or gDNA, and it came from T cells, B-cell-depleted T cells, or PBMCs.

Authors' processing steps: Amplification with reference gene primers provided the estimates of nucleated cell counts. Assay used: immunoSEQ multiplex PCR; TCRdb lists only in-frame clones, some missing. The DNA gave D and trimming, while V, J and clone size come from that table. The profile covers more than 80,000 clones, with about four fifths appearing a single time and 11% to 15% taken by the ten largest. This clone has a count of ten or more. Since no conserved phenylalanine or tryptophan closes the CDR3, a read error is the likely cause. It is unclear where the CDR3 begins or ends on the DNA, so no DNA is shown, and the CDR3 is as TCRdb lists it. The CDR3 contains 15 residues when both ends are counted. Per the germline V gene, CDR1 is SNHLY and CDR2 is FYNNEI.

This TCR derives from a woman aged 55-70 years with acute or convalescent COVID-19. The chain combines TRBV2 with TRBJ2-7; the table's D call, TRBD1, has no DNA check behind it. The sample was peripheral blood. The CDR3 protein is CASSVPGQGRSFAKL.